One and the same sample provided the 14 T cell receptor beta chains below, sequenced in a study of PD-L1 blockade in urothelial cancer. Time point here: pretreatment peripheral blood. Method: immunoSEQ multiplex PCR; TCRdb's copy keeps in-frame clones and lacks some. The profile shows about 95,000 clones, around 87% of them singletons. Sequenced here: PBMCs, sampled around atezolizumab (anti-PD-L1) treatment. The source is a man aged 55-75 years with urothelial cancer.

This chain joins TRBV4-2 and TRBJ2-1, with 7 bases lining up with TRBD1. The V gene end was trimmed by 0 bases and the J gene end by 1 base; junction bases not matched to a gene: 6. Germline values: CDR1 LGHNA, CDR2 YNFKEQ. This CDR3 region has 17 residues. The CDR3 coding sequence is TGTGCCAGCAGCCAAGAAGCCGGGACAGCATCCTACAATGAGCAGTTCTTC. This sequence encodes CASSQEAGTASYNEQFF.

This CDR3 reads CASSLASTNEKLFF. The CDR3 DNA reads TGCGCCAGCAGCTTGGCCTCAACTAATGAAAAACTGTTTTTT. V and J are TRBV5-1 and TRBJ1-4; D gene ambiguous. The CDR3 totals 14 residues. CDR1 is SGHRS and CDR2 is YFSETQ in the germline V gene. V lost 0 bases to trimming and J lost 0 bases, with 3 bases between them. Full variable domain (remainder filled in from reference TRBV5-1 and TRBJ1-4): KAGVTQTPRYLIKTRGQQVTLSCSPISGHRSVSWYQQTPGQGLQFLFEYFSETQRNKGNFPGRFSGRQFSNSRSEMNVSTLELGDSALYLCASSLASTNEKLFFGSGTQLSVL.

V usage is TRBV11-2 and J usage is TRBJ2-7; 7 nucleotides match TRBD1. The V gene's germline CDR1 is SGHAT and CDR2 FQNNGV. This CDR3 has 16 residues. V was clipped by 0 bases and J by 2 bases; unmatched bases: 7. CDR3 loop: CASSLDQRGRTYEQYF. The CDR3 DNA follows: TGTGCCAGCAGCTTAGATCAAAGGGGGCGGACCTACGAGCAGTACTTC.

The chain employs TRBV5-4 and TRBJ2-7; 9 bases agree with TRBD1. This CDR3 comprises 16 residues. With 5 bases clipped from V and 1 base from J, the junction kept 10 bases outside the gene matches. Germline assignment: CDR1 SGHNT and CDR2 YYREEE (reference sequence). CDR3 sequence: CASSPLQGARSYEQYF. The CDR3 region has the DNA TGTGCCAGCAGTCCTTTACAGGGGGCTCGATCCTACGAGCAGTACTTC.

The chain joins TRBV6-4 to TRBJ2-6; D is possibly TRBD2 (6 bases). Germline V gives CDR1 MRHNA, CDR2 SNTAGT. The CDR3 has 20 residues. With 0 bases removed from V and 1 base from J, the gap between germline ends came to 19 bases. The DNA of the CDR3 is TGTGCCAGCAGTGACTCGTTTGCGGGGAACCCCGAATCTGGGGCCAACGTCCTGACTTTC. Its protein is CASSDSFAGNPESGANVLTF.

The chain combines TRBV25-1 with TRBJ2-1; 7 nucleotides match TRBD1. The CDR3 covers 15 residues. In germline, CDR1 is MGHDK, CDR2 SYGVNS. V lost 3 bases, J lost 2 bases, and 4 bases stayed unmatched. The CDR3 nucleotides are TGTGCCAGCAGTGATATCGGGACAGCCTACAATGAGCAGTTCTTC. Translated: CASSDIGTAYNEQFF.

The rearrangement uses TRBV7-6 and TRBJ2-1, with D maybe TRBD2 (5 bases). The germline V gene has CDR1 SGHVS and CDR2 FNYEAQ. V was trimmed by 1 base and J by 13 bases, leaving 17 bases between them. The CDR3 length is 14 residues. The CDR3 is CASSLDDRGGRQFF. In DNA, the CDR3 is TGTGCCAGCAGCTTAGACGATCGGGGTGGTAGACAGTTCTTC.

The J gene is TRBJ1-3, the V gene TRBV19; D is unclear. V was clipped by 8 bases and J by 3 bases, with 14 bases between them. CDR1 is LNHDA, CDR2 SQIVND, per germline (reference sequence). The length of the CDR3 is 14 residues. In DNA, the CDR3 is TGTGCCAGTGCCAACGGTTTTTATGGAAACACCATATATTTT. Its protein product is CASANGFYGNTIYF. The full variable domain, its missing parts supplied by reference TRBV19 and TRBJ1-3, is DGGITQSPKYLFRKEGQNVTLSCEQNLNHDAMYWYRQDPGQGLRLIYYSQIVNDFQKGDIAEGYSVSREKKESFPLTVTSAQKNPTAFYLCASANGFYGNTIYFGEGSWLTVV.

The chain has TRBV29-1 and TRBJ2-7; 10 bases match TRBD1. This CDR3 comprises 13 residues. The germline CDR1 and CDR2 sequences are SQVTM and ANQGSEA. Losses at the gene ends were 4 bases for V and 3 bases for J; bases not matched to a gene: 3. The CDR3 bases are TGCAGCGTTGGGGGACAGGGGATCTACGAGCAGTACTTC. Translating gives CSVGGQGIYEQYF.

The V gene is TRBV6-4, the J gene TRBJ1-4, with 7 bases identical to TRBD1. Looked up from germline, CDR1 is MRHNA and CDR2 is SNTAGT. The CDR3 is made up of 13 amino acids. J gave up 5 bases and V 4 bases, and 1 base lay outside the gene matches. The chain's CDR3 is CASSAQGNEKLFF. The CDR3 region has the DNA TGTGCCAGCAGTGCACAGGGGAATGAAAAACTGTTTTTT.

This clone has a handful of counts. This sequence joins TRBV30 and TRBJ1-1; a possible D gene is TRBD1 (5 bases). CDR3 length: 14 residues. The V gene lost 5 bases and the J gene lost 4 bases, with 17 bases spanning the gap. Germline V gene sequence: CDR1 GTSNPN, CDR2 SVGIG (reference sequence). CDR3 amino acids: CAWFRATQATEAFF. In DNA form, the CDR3 reads TGTGCCTGGTTCCGGGCCACACAGGCCACTGAAGCTTTCTTT.

This chain links TRBV7-3 with TRBJ2-2, with 12 bases fitting TRBD2. From germline, CDR1 is SGHTA and CDR2 FQGTGA. The CDR3 is 14 residues long. V lost 5 bases, J lost 6 bases, and 1 base stayed unmatched. The CDR3 nucleotides are TGTGCCAGCAGCCTAGCGGGGGGGGCCGGGGAGCTGTTTTTT. Encoded protein: CASSLAGGAGELFF.

The V and J genes are TRBV19 and TRBJ1-2; TRBD1 is a possible D gene (6 bases). The CDR3 length is 13 residues. Germline V lookup: CDR1 LNHDA, CDR2 SQIVND (reference sequence). The V end lost 6 bases, the J end lost 2 bases, and 10 bases lay between the germline ends. CDR3 residues: CASRIQGNYGYTF. The CDR3 DNA follows: TGTGCCAGTAGGATACAGGGAAACTATGGCTACACCTTC.

The V gene is TRBV5-5, the J gene TRBJ2-7, with 7 bases lining up with TRBD1. The germline V gene encodes CDR1 SGHKS and CDR2 YYEKEE (reference sequence). J lost 4 bases, V lost 4 bases, and 8 bases had no gene match. The length of the CDR3 is 14 residues. For the CDR3, the DNA is TGTGCCAGCAGCCAAGGGGGCGGCCTATACGAGCAGTACTTC. Residues: CASSQGGGLYEQYF.